Reported below is one T cell receptor (beta chain). Its antigen target is currently unknown. No per-base quality is available; no much larger clone lies one base away. TCRbeta CDR3 regions were amplified from genomic DNA by means of the immunoSEQ Assay, a bias-controlled multiplex PCR. The published analysis was carried out like this. The number of nucleated cells in each sample was estimated by amplification of reference gene primers within the assay. To quantify the absolute abundance of each unique TCRbeta CDR3 rearrangement, sequence reads were collapsed and filtered. For each sample, productive Simpson clonality was calculated as the square root of Simpson's diversity index across productive rearrangements. Not all clones reach the TCRdb copy of this immuneACCESS table, which keeps in-frame sequences only. Checked studies attribute under half of the gap to unresolved V genes and leave the rest unexplained. D and trimming were read from the DNA, whereas the V and J calls and clone size are those reported in that table. This sample comprises 430,000 or so clones, 70% to 90% of them detected only once. The ten largest clones represent approximately 1.8% of the sample.

This sample was included in a study of blood T cell repertoires in COVID-19 (dated by TCRdb to 2020 to 2022). About the full investigation: Samples covering the acute and convalescent phases of COVID-19 were provided by collaborators in the United States, Italy and Spain. The repertoires were released in a freely available public database meant as a resource for research on the immune response to SARS-CoV-2. Samples came from the ongoing ImmuneRACE study (first 160 participants) plus 1,254 subjects from 6 global collaborators. HLA class I and class II types, where available, came from metadata supplied by the sample provider rather than from assay-based typing. Nearly every sample came with metadata listing a de-identified subject ID, COVID-19 status, age in years and sex. The material from the prospective study consisted of cDNA or gDNA derived from T cells, B-cell-depleted T cells, or PBMCs. Deeply sampled blood TCRbeta repertoires from subjects exposed to, actively infected with, or recovered from COVID-19 were included in the dataset. What the work shows at the level of the full study, not this receptor alone: How much clinical and demographic metadata was included differed by source and by participant, and the metadata was provided uncurated.

Participants in the prospective study were enrolled through a virtual design, were aged roughly 18 to 90 years, and lived in 24 United States geographic areas. In the prospective study, cohorts were assigned on the basis of participant-reported clinical history obtained from a screening survey and a study questionnaire. For ImmuneRACE Cohort 3, a participant was defined as recovered based on two consecutive negative NP/OP PCR tests, clearance by a healthcare professional, or resolution of symptoms. In the prospective study, mobile phlebotomists collected whole blood, serum and a nasopharyngeal or oropharyngeal swab from each participant. Over an approximately two-month period, participants in the prospective study had the option of providing additional blood draws and questionnaires. Blood samples from the prospective study were shipped frozen or at room temperature prior to DNA extraction. This receptor was identified in a woman between 40 and 50 years old who had recovered from COVID-19. The specimen sequenced was PBMCs or T cells enriched from blood (not recorded which).

The CDR3 region has the sequence CASSMPDRGRSFNEQFF. In nucleotides, the sequence is TGTGCCAGTAGTATGCCGGACAGGGGGCGCAGCTTCAATGAGCAGTTCTTC. The rearranged chain carries TRBV19 and TRBJ2-1; TRBD1 lines up with 11 middle nucleotides. Its CDR3 holds 17 amino acids, cysteine through phenylalanine. CDR3 DNA is the only sequence kept; it has 51 bases, read in frame from the first base. V is pruned by 3 bases and J by 6 bases, leaving 10 bases of the junction without a gene match. The germline V gene encodes CDR1 LNHDA and CDR2 SQIVND (reference sequence).